The rows below give T cell receptor beta chains drawn from one sample of a study of regulatory T cells in long-lasting Graves disease. TCRdb fed the multiplex PCR reads into MiXCR, producing one record per CDR3 protein. The data hold 300,000 to 400,000 distinct CDR3 sequences, with roughly 15% observed a single time. The sample here was peripheral blood mononuclear cells (PBMCs), taken at new diagnosis, from a patient treated with antithyroid drugs. The source of these receptors is a female donor with Graves disease. Each CDR3 is given without its conserved first and last residue. D genes are given only for firm matches. Size tells how often a clone was seen (once, few, many) or the class of an expanded clone, and some rows leave it out.

J	V	D	size	CDR3
TRBJ1-4	TRBV27	TRBD1	many	ASSPPGQANEKLF
TRBJ2-5	TRBV6-5	-	many	ASSSGWRETQY
TRBJ2-2	TRBV7-2	TRBD2	many	ASSLARDPGTSGTNTGELF
TRBJ2-7	TRBV12-3/TRBV12-4	-	few	ASRAVQNSYEQY
TRBJ1-5	TRBV19	TRBD1	-	AQGTVNQPQH
TRBJ2-5	TRBV28	-	-	ASRPMGATQY
TRBJ2-5	TRBV6-1	TRBD2	few	ASSRVAGVVETQY
TRBJ2-7	TRBV7-2	-	many	ASSLGQGPSYEQY
TRBJ2-5	TRBV12-3/TRBV12-4	TRBD2	many	ASSFQAGLQETQY
TRBJ1-5	TRBV3-1	-	many	ASSQGSTGNQPQH
TRBJ2-1	TRBV20-1	TRBD2	many	SAPSGGNNEQF
TRBJ1-2	TRBV18	-	-	ASSPSGGDNYGYT
TRBJ2-5	TRBV5-1	-	many	ASSLEGLPTETQY
TRBJ2-4	TRBV28	-	many	ASSLLGAKNIQY
TRBJ2-5	TRBV20-1	TRBD2	many	SAREPSGSAGAQY
TRBJ2-4	TRBV7-9	-	many	ASSLDRAPLAKNIQY
TRBJ1-4	TRBV5-1	-	few	ASSSGGPNEKLF
TRBJ2-3	TRBV27	-	many	ASSFRVVPTDTQY
TRBJ1-1	TRBV4-2	-	-	ASSQAGTVDTEAF
TRBJ2-1	TRBV19	TRBD2	-	ASSIIAGGQGEQF
TRBJ2-1	TRBV2	-	few	ASSLRRYNEQF
TRBJ1-1	TRBV7-8	-	many	ASSLRPATEAF
TRBJ2-7	TRBV29-1	TRBD2	many	SVVRELGSDEQY
TRBJ1-2	TRBV19	-	many	ASSTTGIYGYT
TRBJ2-5	TRBV2	-	-	ASRLVQETQY
TRBJ2-3	TRBV6-1	-	few	ASSLGGSDTQY
TRBJ2-1	TRBV5-1	-	many	ASKEGNSYNEQF
TRBJ1-1	TRBV30	TRBD1	many	AWNRADRATTEAF
TRBJ2-5	TRBV20-1	-	many	SARDGTLETQY
-	TRBV12-3/TRBV12-4	TRBD1	many	ASSLGLGGTGRAF
TRBJ2-1	TRBV6-1	-	-	ASNNQGHSYNEQF
TRBJ2-3	TRBV6-5	TRBD2	few	ASSYRLTSGSPPDTQY
TRBJ2-2	TRBV6-1	-	many	ASSDKDTGELF
TRBJ1-3	TRBV11-3	-	few	ASSLGRSNTIY
TRBJ1-2	TRBV3-1	-	many	ASSQVGRDGYT
TRBJ1-1	TRBV4-1	TRBD1	many	ASSQDPHTTGEGTEAF
TRBJ2-7	TRBV6-2/TRBV6-3	TRBD2	-	ASSYTGLAGGEQY
TRBJ1-5	TRBV12-3/TRBV12-4	-	many	ASSPPGARTQPQH
TRBJ1-3	TRBV2	-	-	ASSERRTLGTYSGNTIY
TRBJ2-5	TRBV3-1	-	many	ASSPVRDQETQY
TRBJ1-2	TRBV27	-	many	ASSLFGPSNYGYT